The 5 T cell receptor beta chains below all came from one sample that was sequenced in a study of a mutant IDH1 vaccine in newly diagnosed glioma. Method: immunoSEQ multiplex PCR; TCRdb's copy keeps in-frame clones and lacks some. Of about 32,000 clones detected, roughly 82% appear once; the ten largest clones hold under 25%. As for time point: baseline, week 1 (first vaccination visit). Noted treatment: pre-vaccination baseline after standard-of-care therapy. Sequenced material: PBMCs, taken from a glioma patient treated with radiotherapy, temozolomide or both. Receptors originate from a man between 25 and 39 years old with glioma.

This clone was picked up a small number of times. The chain couples TRBV10-1 to TRBJ2-5; D is uncertain. Germline V gene lookup returns CDR1 WNHNN and CDR2 SYGVQD (reference sequence). The V end lost 8 bases, the J end lost 2 bases, and 12 bases lay between the germline ends. The length of the CDR3 is 13 residues. CDR3 nucleotide sequence: TGCGCCAGCTCGAGGACGGAGCAAGAGACCCAGTACTTC. This codes for CASSRTEQETQYF.

The V and J genes are TRBV5-1 and TRBJ2-1; no clear D. Germline CDR1 reads SGHRS; CDR2 reads YFSETQ. The CDR3 covers 16 residues. V lost 4 bases to trimming and J lost 0 bases, with 14 bases between them. CDR3 nucleotides: TGCGCCAGCAGCCGACTGGGCTCCAGCTCCTACAATGAGCAGTTCTTC. Amino acids: CASSRLGSSSYNEQFF.

This clone was seen only once. J is TRBJ1-5 and V is TRBV2; 11 nucleotides match TRBD1. Unmatched junction bases numbered 8, after V lost 6 bases and J lost 7 bases. The germline CDR1 and CDR2 sequences are SNHLY and FYNNEI. The CDR3 is made up of 15 amino acids. CDR3 residues: CASRVDRGQWQPQHF. The CDR3 DNA follows: TGTGCCAGCAGGGTGGACAGGGGGCAGTGGCAGCCCCAGCATTTT.

The chain is built from TRBV19 and TRBJ1-5, with D possibly TRBD1 on 6 matching bases. Germline values: CDR1 LNHDA, CDR2 SQIVND (reference sequence). The CDR3 has 15 residues. V was trimmed by 5 bases and J by 2 bases, leaving 13 bases between them. The CDR3 loop reads CASSGGGSGNQPQHF. CDR3 nucleotide sequence: TGTGCCAGTAGTGGGGGGGGCTCGGGCAATCAGCCCCAGCATTTT.

The J gene is TRBJ1-1, the V gene TRBV7-8; D is unresolved. V was cut by 2 bases and J by 0 bases, with 16 bases left in between. CDR1 and CDR2 (germline): SGHVS, FQNEAQ. The CDR3 is 17 residues long. The CDR3 sequence is CASSLPPGLVMNTEAFF. CDR3 bases: TGTGCCAGCAGCTTACCCCCGGGTCTGGTGATGAACACTGAAGCTTTCTTT.